The sequence of this TCR beta chain was determined in a study of T cell responses to AZD1222 COVID-19 vaccine. Here immunoSEQ multiplex PCR was the method, and the copy in TCRdb shows in-frame clones only, minus some. The sample holds about 130,000 clones, 90% seen once. The CDR3 length is 13 residues. The germline V and J ends were trimmed by 6 bases and 6 bases, with 11 bases remaining between them. Germline CDR1 and CDR2: MNHEY and SVGAGI. The sample was peripheral blood, taken on day 0 of AZD1222 vaccination. This sequence was found in an adult in good health. V gene TRBV6-5 combines with J gene TRBJ2-2; D is perhaps TRBD1 (6 bases). In nucleotides, the CDR3 is TGTGCCAGCAGGGATAACAGGGCCGGGGAGCTGTTTTTT. Amino acid sequence: CASRDNRAGELFF.